The 12 T cell receptor beta chains listed next were all sequenced from one sample in a study of T cell responses to AZD1222 COVID-19 vaccine. Using immunoSEQ multiplex PCR, the repertoire was profiled, and TCRdb retains in-frame clones only, with some absent. The profile shows over 110,000 clones, approximately 90% of them singletons. Specimen: peripheral blood, collected 28 days after the second AZD1222 dose. The receptors originated from an adult who received the AZD1222 COVID-19 vaccine.

This chain connects TRBV29-1 to TRBJ2-1; D might be TRBD1 (6 bases). V dropped 4 bases and J dropped 4 bases, with 23 bases sitting between them. CDR1 SQVTM and CDR2 ANQGSEA come from the germline V gene. The length of the CDR3 is 17 residues. CDR3 region: CSVVVVRGSVTYNEQFF. The CDR3 DNA reads as TGCAGCGTTGTTGTGGTGAGGGGGTCGGTCACGTACAATGAGCAGTTCTTC.

The chain has TRBV3-1 (or the pseudogene TRBV3-2) and TRBJ1-1, with 7 bases matching TRBD1. CDR1 and CDR2 from the germline V gene are LGHDT and YNNKEL (reference sequence). V lost 4 bases, J lost 5 bases, and 4 bases stayed unmatched. This CDR3 region has 13 residues. The chain's CDR3 is CASSRQGSTEAFF. The DNA for the CDR3 is TGTGCCAGCAGCCGACAGGGAAGTACTGAAGCTTTCTTT.

CDR3 nucleotide sequence: TGTGCCGGGTACAGGACGGTGAACACCGGGGAGCTGTTTTTT. Translation gives CAGYRTVNTGELFF. The genes are TRBV30 and TRBJ2-2; D is perhaps TRBD1 (5 bases). The CDR3 totals 14 residues. From germline, CDR1 is GTSNPN and CDR2 SVGIG (reference sequence). V was cut by 8 bases and J by 1 base, with 14 bases left in between.

This clone was counted once. The rearrangement uses TRBV2 and TRBJ1-1; a weak D match, TRBD1 (5 bases). V lost 2 bases to trimming and J lost 11 bases, with 12 bases between them. Germline CDR1 is SNHLY and CDR2 is FYNNEI. This CDR3 contains 12 residues. The CDR3 coding sequence is TGTGCCAGCAGTGAACTGGGCAGGGTGGCTTTCTTT. Protein: CASSELGRVAFF. Full variable domain (missing parts from reference TRBV2 and TRBJ1-1): EPEVTQTPSHQVTQMGQEVILRCVPISNHLYFYWYRQILGQKVEFLVSFYNNEISEKSEIFDDQFSVERPDGSNFTLKIRSTKLEDSAMYFCASSELGRVAFFGQGTRLTVV.

This chain connects TRBV28 to TRBJ1-4, with 9 bases matching TRBD1. Germline trimming cut 5 bases from V and 8 bases from J; bases unmatched to any gene: 9. The germline gives CDR1 MDHEN, CDR2 SYDVKM. The CDR3 contains 15 residues. The DNA for the CDR3 is TGTGCCAGCAGTAGGGGACAGGGAGGATGGGAAAAACTGTTTTTT. Its protein product is CASSRGQGGWEKLFF.

This sequence joins TRBV27 and TRBJ2-6; 7 nucleotides line up with TRBD1. CDR3 length equals 17 residues. V was pared by 0 bases and J by 2 bases, with 4 bases of the junction left unmatched. Germline values: CDR1 MNHEY, CDR2 SMNVEV (reference sequence). CDR3 nucleotide sequence: TGTGCCAGCAGTTTATCGGGGACAGTAACTGGGGCCAACGTCCTGACTTTC. The encoded protein is CASSLSGTVTGANVLTF.

The CDR3 nucleotides read TGTGCCAGCAGCGGGCAGGGAAACACCATATATTTT. Its protein is CASSGQGNTIYF. The V gene is TRBV9, the J gene TRBJ1-3; no clear D. The germline V and J ends were trimmed by 3 bases and 4 bases, with 5 bases remaining between them. Germline V lookup: CDR1 SGDLS, CDR2 YYNGEE. This CDR3 comprises 12 residues.

The genes are TRBV24-1 and TRBJ2-1, with 7 bases matching TRBD2. There are 16 residues in the CDR3. J lost 0 bases, V lost 3 bases, and 4 bases had no gene match. Germline V gene data show CDR1 as KGHDR and CDR2 as SFDVKD. The CDR3 bases are TGTGCCACCAGTGATGCCCTAGCGGACTCCTACAATGAGCAGTTCTTC. It is translated as CATSDALADSYNEQFF.

This sequence joins TRBV5-1 and TRBJ1-2; D is perhaps TRBD1 (5 bases). V was trimmed by 3 bases and J by 8 bases, leaving 20 bases between them. The CDR3 length is 15 residues. Germline-derived CDR1 and CDR2 are SGHRS and YFSETQ. For the CDR3, the DNA is TGCGCCAGCAGCTCATCGGCAGGGAAAGCAGGGGGCTACACCTTC. It is translated as CASSSSAGKAGGYTF. Supplemented by reference TRBV5-1 and TRBJ1-2, the full variable domain reads KAGVTQTPRYLIKTRGQQVTLSCSPISGHRSVSWYQQTPGQGLQFLFEYFSETQRNKGNFPGRFSGRQFSNSRSEMNVSTLELGDSALYLCASSSSAGKAGGYTFGSGTRLTVV.

This clone was observed once. This sequence joins TRBV19 and TRBJ1-1; 12 positions agree with TRBD1. V was clipped by 3 bases and J by 7 bases; unmatched bases: 9. The CDR3 extends over 16 amino acids. Germline loops: CDR1 LNHDA, CDR2 SQIVND (reference sequence). The CDR3 DNA follows: TGTGCCAGTAGTATGGGACAGGGGGCGCTTGAGGATGAAGCTTTCTTT. Protein product: CASSMGQGALEDEAFF.

The chain employs TRBV6-5 and TRBJ1-6; TRBD1 aligns across 7 bases. This CDR3 region has 15 residues. V trimming: 0 bases; J trimming: 10 bases; junction bases outside the gene matches: 6. In germline, CDR1 is MNHEY, CDR2 SVGAGI. Written as DNA, the CDR3 is TGTGCCAGCAGTTACTCGATACAGGGGCAGTCACCCCTCCACTTT. Translated, it gives CASSYSIQGQSPLHF.

The V gene is TRBV7-2, the J gene TRBJ1-5, with a tentative D call TRBD1 (6 bases). Deletions cut 4 bases from V and 7 bases from J, with 14 bases between. The CDR3 extends over 14 amino acids. Germline loops: CDR1 SGHTA, CDR2 FQGNSA. The CDR3 DNA follows: TGTGCCAGCAGCTCCCGAGGGGGGGACCAGCCCCAGCATTTT. It codes for CASSSRGGDQPQHF.